These T cell receptor beta chains were read from a single sample in a study of blood T cell repertoires in COVID-19. Libraries were prepared by immunoSEQ multiplex PCR; TCRdb keeps only in-frame clonotypes and omits some of them. Of about 97,000 clones detected, about nine tenths appear once; the ten largest clones hold approximately 1.5%. The sample comprised peripheral blood. These receptors all come from a man in his 60s with acute or convalescent COVID-19. CDR3s include the opening cysteine and the closing phenylalanine or tryptophan. The D gene is left open where the match is weak. The size entry is marked missing in some rows and otherwise reads once, few, many or a size class.

J gene	clone size	V gene	D gene	CDR3 protein	CDR3 DNA
TRBJ1-3	.	TRBV6-6	.	CASSLAGNSGNTIYF	TGTGCCAGCAGCCTCGCGGGTAACTCTGGAAACACCATATATTTT
TRBJ2-5	.	TRBV19	TRBD2	CASSPRLAGGQETQYF	TGTGCCAGTAGTCCCAGACTAGCGGGGGGTCAAGAGACCCAGTACTTC
TRBJ2-1	.	TRBV19	TRBD1	CASIPPGQGSREQFF	TGTGCCAGTATTCCCCCGGGACAGGGGTCCAGGGAGCAGTTCTTC
TRBJ2-5	.	TRBV29-1	.	CSVEDRSGRGGRETQYF	TGCAGCGTTGAAGATAGGTCGGGCCGGGGTGGAAGAGAGACCCAGTACTTC
TRBJ1-4	.	TRBV30	.	CAWSVVEHNEKLFF	TGTGCCTGGAGTGTAGTGGAGCATAATGAAAAACTGTTTTTT
TRBJ1-1	.	TRBV4-2	.	CASSQEDGQGSTEAFF	TGTGCCAGCAGCCAAGAAGATGGCCAGGGATCCACTGAAGCTTTCTTT
TRBJ1-4	few	TRBV5-1	.	CASSFVGADEKLFF	TGCGCCAGCAGCTTCGTGGGGGCGGATGAAAAACTGTTTTTT
TRBJ1-2	.	TRBV5-4	.	CASTSTDNYGYTF	TGTGCCAGCACTTCGACAGACAACTATGGCTACACCTTC
TRBJ1-2	.	TRBV7-9	.	CASSLMGRSANYGYTF	TGTGCCAGCAGCTTAATGGGGCGGTCAGCTAACTATGGCTACACCTTC
TRBJ2-5	.	TRBV11-2	.	CASSPSDVLRGTQYF	TGTGCCAGCAGCCCCTCGGACGTTTTACGGGGGACCCAGTACTTC
TRBJ1-3	.	TRBV5-1	.	CASSLGSNAYSGNTIYF	TGCGCCAGCAGCTTGGGGTCCAACGCCTACTCTGGAAACACCATATATTTT
TRBJ2-1	.	TRBV4-2	TRBD2	CASSHPPGLAAYNEQFF	TGTGCCAGCAGCCACCCTCCTGGACTAGCGGCATACAATGAGCAGTTCTTC
TRBJ2-2	once	TRBV30	TRBD1	CAWTGTGGLTGELFF	TGTGCCTGGACGGGGACAGGGGGCCTCACCGGGGAGCTGTTTTTT
TRBJ1-5	.	TRBV7-6	.	CASSPNRASNQPQHF	TGTGCCAGCAGCCCCAACAGGGCGAGCAATCAGCCCCAGCATTTT
TRBJ1-1	.	TRBV19	TRBD1	CASSIQSTGGTEAFF	TGTGCCAGTAGTATTCAGTCAACAGGGGGCACTGAAGCTTTCTTT
TRBJ2-7	.	TRBV5-1	TRBD1	CASSPDPDRDNEQYF	TGCGCCAGCAGCCCGGATCCGGACAGGGACAACGAGCAGTACTTC
TRBJ1-5	.	TRBV18	.	CASSPSQGSDQPQHF	TGTGCCAGCTCACCGTCCCAGGGATCGGACCAGCCCCAGCATTTT
TRBJ1-2	.	TRBV18	.	CASSPPGDRGGYTF	TGTGCCAGCTCACCACCGGGTGACCGCGGTGGCTACACCTTC
TRBJ2-7	few	TRBV5-4	.	CASSFLLTGTNEQYF	TGTGCCAGCAGCTTTCTCCTGACAGGAACGAACGAGCAGTACTTC
TRBJ2-5	.	TRBV10-2	TRBD1	CASSAVGQGIKQETQYF	TGCGCCAGCAGCGCTGTGGGACAGGGGATTAAGCAAGAGACCCAGTACTTC
TRBJ2-7	.	TRBV5-8	TRBD1	CASSSSGTGFHEQYF	TGTGCCAGCAGCTCCTCCGGGACAGGGTTCCACGAGCAGTACTTC
TRBJ1-2	.	TRBV6-6	TRBD1	CASSSGQGRYYGYTF	TGTGCCAGCAGTTCAGGACAGGGGCGGTACTATGGCTACACCTTC
TRBJ1-5	.	TRBV19	.	CASSMERGIRNQPQHF	TGTGCTAGTAGTATGGAAAGAGGAATACGAAATCAGCCCCAGCATTTT
TRBJ1-2	.	TRBV30	TRBD1	CACQGARGYTF	TGTGCCTGCCAGGGGGCGCGGGGCTACACCTTC
TRBJ1-5	.	TRBV5-6	TRBD1	CASSLEGQGRNQPQHF	TGTGCCAGCAGCTTGGAAGGACAGGGCCGCAATCAGCCCCAGCATTTT
TRBJ2-1	.	TRBV25-1	TRBD1	CASTPLGTDVEQFF	TGTGCCAGCACCCCCTTGGGGACAGATGTTGAGCAGTTCTTC
TRBJ1-2	once	TRBV10-3	.	CAISEVGANLIYGYTF	TGTGCCATCAGTGAGGTAGGGGCCAATTTGATCTATGGCTACACCTTC
TRBJ1-6	.	TRBV7-9	TRBD1	CASSPQTGGDSPLHF	TGTGCCAGCAGCCCCCAGACAGGGGGCGATTCACCCCTCCACTTT
TRBJ2-7	.	TRBV6-2/TRBV6-3	.	CASSYRVGDFYEQYF	TGTGCCAGCAGTTACCGAGTGGGGGACTTCTACGAGCAGTACTTC
TRBJ1-2	.	TRBV5-6	.	CASTGLRYGYTF	TGTGCCAGCACGGGACTCCGGTATGGCTACACCTTC
TRBJ1-2	.	TRBV7-2	.	CASSLGGPSNYGYTF	TGTGCCAGCAGCCTCGGGGGACCGAGCAACTATGGCTACACCTTC
TRBJ1-1	.	TRBV29-1	TRBD1	CSVNRGQNTEAFF	TGCAGCGTTAACAGGGGCCAGAACACTGAAGCTTTCTTT
TRBJ1-1	.	TRBV2	.	CASSRQNTEAFF	TGTGCCAGCAGTAGACAGAACACTGAAGCTTTCTTT
TRBJ2-3	.	TRBV30	.	CASDKSTDTQYF	TGTGCCTCGGACAAGAGCACAGATACGCAGTATTTT
TRBJ1-2	.	TRBV2	.	CASVDSADYGYTF	TGTGCCAGCGTTGACAGCGCGGACTATGGCTACACCTTC
TRBJ1-4	.	TRBV27	.	CASSALTAGGEKLFF	TGTGCCAGCAGTGCCCTGACGGCGGGTGGCGAAAAACTGTTTTTT
TRBJ1-5	.	TRBV12-5	.	CASGLDGRAGNQPQHF	TGTGCTAGTGGTTTGGATGGCAGGGCTGGAAATCAGCCCCAGCATTTT
TRBJ1-2	.	TRBV4-1	TRBD1	CASSQPGQGLGGYTF	TGCGCCAGCAGCCAACCGGGACAGGGCCTTGGGGGCTACACCTTC
TRBJ1-1	.	TRBV5-6	.	CASSLGAQNTEAFF	TGTGCCAGCAGCTTGGGGGCACAGAACACTGAAGCTTTCTTT
TRBJ1-3	.	TRBV30	.	CAWDNQAYSGNTIYF	TGTGCCTGGGACAATCAGGCGTACTCTGGAAACACCATATATTTT
TRBJ2-7	.	TRBV27	TRBD1	CASSLSRQGAAASYEQYF	TGTGCCAGCAGTTTATCAAGACAGGGGGCCGCCGCCTCCTACGAGCAGTACTTC
TRBJ2-2	once	TRBV6-5	.	CASSYGGPLNTGELFF	TGTGCCAGCAGTTACGGCGGGCCTCTTAACACCGGGGAGCTGTTTTTT
TRBJ1-3	.	TRBV5-6	.	CASSSWPSGNTIYF	TGTGCCAGCAGCTCCTGGCCCTCTGGAAACACCATATATTTT